The next 14 T cell receptor beta chains were all read from a single sample in a study of blood T cells in healthy people across ages (dated by TCRdb to about 2015). The library was prepared using 5' RACE. Sequencer: Illumina HiSeq 2500. A second PCR of 7 to 11 cycles was performed with a sample-barcoded 5' primer and a J-beta primer mix. TCRdb itself trimmed the public reads at Q25 with fastp, ran MiXCR and retained productive beta chains. Entries are consolidated by CDR3 protein sequence, retaining the most common genes and DNA. A total of some 1.4 million distinct CDR3 sequences appear in this sample, approximately 38% of them only once. Roughly 7.9% of the sample belongs to the ten largest clones. The sample taken for sequencing was blood. The receptors were sampled from a woman under 30 in good health.

V and J are TRBV28 and TRBJ2-1; 11 nucleotides line up with TRBD2. Germline CDR1 MDHEN, CDR2 SYDVKM. V lost 4 bases to trimming and J lost 2 bases; unmatched junction nucleotides: 7. This CDR3 region has 17 residues. The CDR3 loop reads CASSSLAGESAYNEQFF. The CDR3 region has the DNA TGTGCCAGCAGTTCACTAGCGGGGGAATCAGCCTACAATGAGCAGTTCTTC.

A single count supports this clonotype. J is TRBJ2-5 and V is TRBV6-5; tentatively, D is TRBD1 or TRBD2 (5 bases each). The last part of the DNA fits TRBJ2-7 better; the J call may be wrong. This CDR3 has 15 amino acids. The germline CDR1 and CDR2 sequences are MNHEY and SVGAGI. CDR3: CASSPGWGTGYEQYF. CDR3 in DNA: TGTGCCAGCAGCCCGGGGTGGGGGACGGGTTACGAGCAGTACTTC.

The chain couples TRBV4-1 to TRBJ1-1, with D uncertain. The CDR3 is 15 amino acids. The V end lost 4 bases, the J end lost 0 bases, and 12 bases lay between the germline ends. Germline V gene sequence: CDR1 MGHRA, CDR2 YSYEKL. The CDR3 nucleotides are TGCGCCAGCAGCCCACTACTCTACATGAACACTGAAGCTTTCTTT. It yields the protein CASSPLLYMNTEAFF.

This clonotype was seen a few times. V is TRBV7-2 and J is TRBJ2-1; 11 bases map to TRBD2. Germline CDR1 SGHTA, CDR2 FQGNSA. V was pared by 5 bases and J by 3 bases, with 6 bases of the junction left unmatched. The CDR3 consists of 16 residues. CDR3 loop: CASSPTSGSDYNEQFF. The CDR3, as DNA: TGTGCCAGCAGCCCTACTAGCGGGAGCGACTACAATGAGCAGTTCTTC.

The DNA of the CDR3 is TGCGCCAGCAGGAGACGACAGGAAGCCTACGAGCAGTACTTC. This translates into CASRRRQEAYEQYF. V gene TRBV5-1 combines with J gene TRBJ2-7; possibly TRBD1 for D (6 bases). The CDR3 covers 14 residues. Germline V gives CDR1 SGHRS, CDR2 YFSETQ. Deletions cut 5 bases from V and 2 bases from J, with 14 bases between.

V usage is TRBV6-5 and J usage is TRBJ2-3; no clear D gene. The germline V gene encodes CDR1 MNHEY and CDR2 SVGAGI. The CDR3 runs 13 residues. Between the trimmed V and J ends, which lost 2 bases and 5 bases, there was a span of 8 bases. CDR3 amino acids: CASSYVQRDTQYF. The CDR3 coding sequence is TGTGCCAGCAGTTACGTTCAACGAGATACGCAGTATTTT.

This clonotype has just a few counts. The chain is built from TRBV14 and TRBJ2-1; 10 nucleotides agree with TRBD2. Germline V CDR1 and CDR2: SGHDN, FVKESK. V shed 1 base and J 6 bases; nucleotides not matched to a gene: 15. The length of the CDR3 is 19 residues. In DNA form, the CDR3 reads TGTGCCAGCAGCCAAGCAAGCCTGCTCAGCGGGGGGGCCATCAATGAGCAGTTCTTC. Translation: CASSQASLLSGGAINEQFF.

This clonotype turned up a few times. The chain uses TRBV27 and TRBJ2-3, with 10 positions matching TRBD2. The CDR3 spans 16 residues. The germline CDR1 and CDR2 sequences are MNHEY and SMNVEV (reference sequence). Trimming took 6 bases from V and 0 from J; bases not matched to a gene: 6. CDR3 DNA sequence: TGTGCCAGCAGCATCCTACTAGCGGGAAGCACAGATACGCAGTATTTT. Amino acid sequence: CASSILLAGSTDTQYF.

This clonotype has just a few counts. The genes are TRBV20-1 and TRBJ2-4, with D possibly called TRBD1 or TRBD2 (5 bases each). From germline, CDR1 is DFQATT and CDR2 SNEGSKA (reference sequence). V lost 7 bases, J lost 2 bases, and 12 bases lay in between. The CDR3 runs to 13 residues. The CDR3 spells CSGGGGSKNIQYF. The CDR3 DNA sequence: TGCAGTGGGGGTGGGGGTTCCAAAAACATTCAGTACTTC.

CDR3 in DNA: TGTGCCAGCAGTTACCCCCGCGGGCGGCCCACAGATACGCAGTATTTT. Residues: CASSYPRGRPTDTQYF. The chain is built from TRBV6-2 or TRBV6-3 and TRBJ2-3, with a possible D match to TRBD2 (5 bases). This CDR3 contains 16 residues. The V gene lost 2 bases and the J gene lost 2 bases, with 14 bases spanning the gap. Germline loops: CDR1 MNHEY, CDR2 SVGEGT.

This clonotype was counted between two and nine times. The chain has TRBV7-2 and TRBJ2-3; 10 bases match TRBD2. Germline CDR1 SGHTA, CDR2 FQGNSA. V trimming: 3 bases; J trimming: 7 bases; junction bases outside the gene matches: 16. This CDR3 comprises 18 residues. For the CDR3, the DNA is TGTGCCAGCAGCTTCAGGGATATCCTAGCGGGAGCGGGCAATACGCAGTATTTT. This sequence encodes CASSFRDILAGAGNTQYF.

This clonotype was recorded only once. The chain combines TRBV20-1 with TRBJ2-1; D possibly matches TRBD1 or TRBD2 (5 bases each). The V and J ends lost 6 bases and 8 bases respectively, with 17 bases between them. The germline V gene encodes CDR1 DFQATT and CDR2 SNEGSKA (reference sequence). The CDR3 contains 13 residues. CDR3 DNA: TGCAGTGCAGGCCCGACTTGGGGGTATGAGCAGTTCTTC. This translates into CSAGPTWGYEQFF.

This clonotype has just a few counts. The gene calls are TRBV7-9 and TRBJ1-1; unclear D gene. The germline CDR1 and CDR2 sequences are SEHNR and FQNEAQ (reference sequence). The CDR3 is 11 residues long. V dropped 8 bases and J dropped 6 bases, with 10 bases sitting between them. The CDR3 reads CASRGNAEAFF. The CDR3, as DNA: TGTGCCAGCCGCGGAAATGCTGAAGCTTTCTTT.

Remarks on this clonotype: At one of its ends the junction is not consistent with the germline gene, which may arise from a read error. The chain employs TRBV3-1 and TRBJ1-5; D is uncertain. The CDR3 runs to 13 residues. CDR1 and CDR2 from the germline V gene are LGHDT and YNNKEL (reference sequence). For the CDR3, the DNA is TGTGTCAGCAGCCCCAAGACTAATCAGCCCCAGCATTTT. Translation gives CVSSPKTNQPQHF.